What follows are 19 T cell receptor beta chains derived from one specimen sequenced in a study of T cells in Graves' hyperthyroidism and ophthalmopathy. Amplification targeted TCR beta CDR3 regions from RNA transcripts. HTBI primers were used for first-round RT-PCR of the TCR CDR3. TCRdb redid the calling of the multiplex PCR reads with MiXCR, one entry per CDR3 protein. Of about 380,000 distinct CDR3 sequences in the sample, under 20% were seen once. Sequenced input: blood. The source is a man aged 18 to 29 with Graves' ophthalmopathy.

V gene TRBV9 combines with J gene TRBJ2-7; 8 bases line up with TRBD2. After removal of 4 bases from V and 0 bases from J, the junction contained 9 bases not matched to a gene. This CDR3 has 16 amino acids. CDR1 and CDR2 from the germline V gene are SGDLS and YYNGEE. CDR3 region: CASSPEGTSVSYEQYF. DNA of the CDR3: TGTGCCAGCAGCCCCGAAGGGACTAGTGTCTCCTACGAGCAGTACTTC.

Note on this clonotype: Possible read error: a much larger clone is one base away. V gene TRBV7-9 combines with J gene TRBJ2-5; a possible D gene is TRBD1 (6 bases). Trimming took off 6 bases at V and 0 bases at J, with 11 bases between the two ends. Looked up from germline, CDR1 is SEHNR and CDR2 is FQNEAQ (reference sequence). This CDR3 has 14 residues. The chain's CDR3 is CASRQGMHQETQYF. CDR3 nucleotides: TGTGCCAGCAGGCAGGGGATGCACCAAGAGACCCAGTACTTC.

This clonotype was seen at least ten times. The CDR3 spells CASTGWGNTEAFF. In nucleotides, the CDR3 is TGCGCCAGCACCGGCTGGGGGAACACTGAAGCTTTCTTT. This chain connects TRBV5-1 to TRBJ1-1; D unresolved. The CDR3 contains 13 residues. Germline assignment: CDR1 SGHRS and CDR2 YFSETQ. Trimming took off 6 bases at V and 1 base at J, with 10 bases between the two ends. Together with reference TRBV5-1 and TRBJ1-1, the CDR3 gives the full variable domain: KAGVTQTPRYLIKTRGQQVTLSCSPISGHRSVSWYQQTPGQGLQFLFEYFSETQRNKGNFPGRFSGRQFSNSRSEMNVSTLELGDSALYLCASTGWGNTEAFFGQGTRLTVV.

There are a few counts of this clonotype. The junction departs from the called germline gene at one end, perhaps through a read error. V gene TRBV7-9 combines with J gene TRBJ1-4; D may be TRBD1 (5 bases). The germline gives CDR1 SEHNR, CDR2 FQNEAQ (reference sequence). The CDR3 is 19 amino acids. CDR3 region: CASTLFQGSLHTTNEKLFF. The CDR3 bases are TGTGCCAGCACCTTATTCCAGGGTTCCCTCCACACAACTAATGAAAAACTGTTTTTT.

The V call is TRBV9, the J call TRBJ1-6; D uncertain. The CDR3 loop spans 13 amino acids. Looked up from germline, CDR1 is SGDLS and CDR2 is YYNGEE. Trimming cost V 0 bases and J 10 bases, with 8 bases left between them. CDR3 protein: CASSVERTSPLHF. CDR3 DNA sequence: TGTGCCAGCAGCGTAGAAAGAACCTCACCCCTCCACTTT.

The rearrangement uses TRBV5-4 and TRBJ1-1; D gene unclear. The CDR3 loop spans 15 amino acids. The V gene's germline CDR1 is SGHNT and CDR2 YYREEE (reference sequence). The V gene lost 2 bases and the J gene lost 0 bases, with 11 bases spanning the gap. The CDR3 DNA is TGTGCCAGCAGCTTTTGGTCTCTCATGAACACTGAAGCTTTCTTT. This sequence encodes CASSFWSLMNTEAFF.

CDR3 coding DNA: TGTGCCAGCAGCGTAGCGGCGGGGGGATCCTCCTACGAGCAGTACTTC. Its translation: CASSVAAGGSSYEQYF. The gene calls are TRBV9 and TRBJ2-7; 8 nucleotides line up with TRBD2. This CDR3 is 16 amino acids long. Trimming at V came to 0 bases and at J to 0 bases, leaving 5 bases not matched to a gene. CDR1 is SGDLS, CDR2 YYNGEE, per germline. Filled out from reference TRBV9 and TRBJ2-7, the complete variable domain reads DSGVTQTPKHLITATGQRVTLRCSPRSGDLSVYWYQQSLDQGLQFLIQYYNGEERAKGNILERFSAQQFPDLHSELNLSSLELGDSALYFCASSVAAGGSSYEQYFGPGTRLTVT.

The chain is built from TRBV6-5 and TRBJ2-1; TRBD2 matches 8 bases. CDR1 and CDR2 (germline): MNHEY, SVGAGI. This CDR3 has 14 amino acids. The trim removed 2 bases at V and 6 bases at J, leaving 3 bases unmatched. CDR3 bases: TGTGCCAGCAGTTACGGCGGGGGGTTCAATGAGCAGTTCTTC. Amino acid sequence: CASSYGGGFNEQFF.

This clonotype appeared many times. The chain has TRBV28 and TRBJ1-2; D gene unclear. Per the germline V gene, CDR1 is MDHEN and CDR2 is SYDVKM. The germline V and J ends were trimmed by 6 bases and 8 bases, with 22 bases remaining between them. The CDR3 spans 15 residues. CDR3 in DNA: TGTGCCAGCAGGACGTCGACATCCCGGTTGATCGGCTACACCTTC. It yields the protein CASRTSTSRLIGYTF.

This clonotype was picked up many times. The chain recombines TRBV12-3 or TRBV12-4 with TRBJ2-2; D is undetermined. The CDR3 is 14 residues long. Trimming pared 2 bases from V and 3 bases from J, leaving 7 bases between. CDR3 DNA: TGTGCCAGCAGTTTATATCGAGACACCGGGGAGCTGTTTTTT. Its translation is CASSLYRDTGELFF.

This clonotype came up a few times. This sequence joins TRBV12-3 or TRBV12-4 and TRBJ2-3, with a possible D match to TRBD1 (5 bases). The CDR3 is made up of 15 amino acids. The ends were cut back, 8 bases at V and 0 bases at J, with 15 bases in the middle. The CDR3 loop is CASQGYTGSTDTQYF. The CDR3 DNA sequence: TGTGCCAGCCAGGGCTACACTGGTAGCACAGATACGCAGTATTTT.

In this sample, this clonotype turned up a few times. This sequence joins TRBV20-1 and TRBJ2-7; D is possibly TRBD1 or TRBD2 (5 bases each). The CDR3 covers 11 residues. From germline, CDR1 is DFQATT and CDR2 SNEGSKA (reference sequence). Trimming took 5 bases from V and 5 from J, leaving 10 bases between them. In nucleotides, the CDR3 is TGCAGTGCTCCAGGGACCCACGAGCAGTACTTC. The encoded protein is CSAPGTHEQYF.

The chain is built from TRBV6-1 and TRBJ2-6; D is uncertain. Germline loops: CDR1 MNHNS, CDR2 SASEGT. The CDR3 totals 15 residues. V lost 4 bases and J 3 bases, leaving 10 bases between the germline ends. The CDR3 spells CASSVSFGGANVLTF. Here the CDR3 DNA reads TGTGCCAGCAGTGTTTCTTTTGGTGGGGCCAACGTCCTGACTTTC.

The sample holds many counts of this clonotype. The chain carries TRBV7-9 and TRBJ2-1; D gene unclear. Deletions cut 3 bases from V and 4 bases from J, with 10 bases between. In germline, CDR1 is SEHNR, CDR2 FQNEAQ (reference sequence). The CDR3 is 14 amino acids. CDR3 bases: TGTGCCAGCAGCTTTGACACGACTTACAATGAGCAGTTCTTC. Its protein product is CASSFDTTYNEQFF.

This clonotype was observed at least ten times. The chain uses TRBV6-1 and TRBJ2-1; weak D call: TRBD1 (5 bases). Germline CDR1 and CDR2: MNHNS and SASEGT. Trimming took off 8 bases at V and 0 bases at J, with 14 bases between the two ends. This CDR3 has 15 amino acids. CDR3 in DNA: TGTGCCAGCCAATCGACAGTGAGCTCCTACAATGAGCAGTTCTTC. Protein product: CASQSTVSSYNEQFF.

Comments on this clonotype: A much larger clonotype is one base distant, so this may be a read error. The V gene is TRBV2, the J gene TRBJ2-3, with TRBD2 identical over 7 bases. This CDR3 comprises 14 residues. From germline, CDR1 is SNHLY and CDR2 FYNNEI. Losses at the gene ends were 10 bases for V and 0 bases for J; bases not matched to a gene: 7. The CDR3 loop is CATRGRASTDTQYF. The CDR3 DNA sequence: TGTGCCACCCGGGGGAGGGCTAGCACAGATACGCAGTATTTT.

This clonotype was seen more than once but under ten times. CDR3 loop: CASSPRSGQMQETQYF. In DNA form, the CDR3 reads TGTGCCAGCTCACCACGGTCAGGGCAGATGCAAGAGACCCAGTACTTC. The chain recombines TRBV18 with TRBJ2-5, with D possibly being TRBD1 (5 bases). The V gene's germline CDR1 is KGHSH and CDR2 LQKENI. Trimming shortened V by 1 base and J by 2 bases, and 14 bases separated the two germline ends. The CDR3 length is 16 residues.

The sample holds many counts of this clonotype. The CDR3 sequence: CASRPTRGTEAFF. The CDR3 DNA reads TGTGCCAGCAGGCCCACTAGAGGGACTGAAGCTTTCTTT. The V gene is TRBV12-3 or TRBV12-4, the J gene TRBJ1-1; the D is unclear. This CDR3 spans 13 amino acids. The V end was cut by 6 bases, the J end by 5 bases, with 13 bases between.

The chain carries TRBV6-2 or TRBV6-3 and TRBJ1-6, with a tentative D call TRBD1 (5 bases). Between the trimmed V and J ends, which lost 7 bases and 9 bases, there was a span of 19 bases. The CDR3 has 15 amino acids. CDR1 and CDR2 (germline): MNHEY, SVGEGT. The CDR3 DNA reads TGTGCCAGCACCTTCCCCGGGACGATGAGTTCACCCCTCCACTTT. Its protein product is CASTFPGTMSSPLHF.